Reported below is one T cell receptor (beta chain). In the study's own analysis: Reference gene primer amplification gave nucleated cell count estimates. Profiled with immunoSEQ multiplex PCR; TCRdb holds only in-frame clones, not every one. That table supplies the V and J calls and clone size; D and trimming were determined from the DNA. The data show under 250,000 clones, with approximately 82% seen just once and roughly 8% held by the top ten. This CDR3 has 16 residues. Germline-derived CDR1 and CDR2 are LNHDA and SQIVND (reference sequence). The J segment lost 7 bases and the V segment lost 5 bases, leaving 14 bases of the junction unmatched. This entry is derived from a study of blood T cell repertoires in COVID-19. Across the whole study: The United States, Italy and Spain provided the acute and convalescent COVID-19 samples. Sources were T cells, B-cell-depleted T cells, or PBMCs; the material itself was cDNA or gDNA.

Material for sequencing was peripheral blood. The origin of this receptor is a woman between 45 and 65 years old with acute or convalescent COVID-19. The J gene is TRBJ2-7, the V gene TRBV19, with TRBD1 matching 10 bases. CDR3 bases: TGTGCCAGTAGTCCATTCCGGGACAGGGGTAATGTAGAGCAGTACTTC. Its protein is CASSPFRDRGNVEQYF.